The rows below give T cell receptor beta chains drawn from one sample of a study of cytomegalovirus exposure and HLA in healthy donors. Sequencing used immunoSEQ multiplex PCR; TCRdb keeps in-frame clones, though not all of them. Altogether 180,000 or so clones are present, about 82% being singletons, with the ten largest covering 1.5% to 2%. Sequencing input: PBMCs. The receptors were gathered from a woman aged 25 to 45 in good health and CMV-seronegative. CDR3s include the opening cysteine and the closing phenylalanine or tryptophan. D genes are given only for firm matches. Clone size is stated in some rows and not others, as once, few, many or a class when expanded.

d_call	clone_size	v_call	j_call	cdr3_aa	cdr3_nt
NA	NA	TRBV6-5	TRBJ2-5	CASSYSTFREETQYF	TGTGCCAGCAGTTACTCGACGTTCAGGGAAGAGACCCAGTACTTC
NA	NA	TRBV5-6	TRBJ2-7	CASSSSGEPSAYEQYF	TGTGCCAGCAGCTCCTCGGGGGAGCCATCGGCCTACGAGCAGTACTTC
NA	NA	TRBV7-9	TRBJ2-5	CASSTRQVGYQETQYF	TGTGCCAGCAGCACCCGACAGGTTGGGTACCAAGAGACCCAGTACTTC
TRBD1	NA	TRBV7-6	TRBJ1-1	CASSPQRGPTTEAFF	TGTGCCAGCAGCCCCCAAAGGGGGCCAACCACTGAAGCTTTCTTT
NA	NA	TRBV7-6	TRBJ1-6	CASSQIDSDNSPLHF	TGTGCCAGCAGCCAAATCGACAGCGATAATTCACCCCTCCACTTT
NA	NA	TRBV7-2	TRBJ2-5	CASSFHGAETQYF	TGTGCCAGCAGCTTCCATGGTGCGGAGACCCAGTACTTC
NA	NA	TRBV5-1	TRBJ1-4	CASRSGDHTGINEKLFF	TGCGCCAGCAGATCAGGGGATCATACAGGGATTAATGAAAAACTGTTTTTT
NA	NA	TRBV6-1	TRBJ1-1	CASSDGQAGLVAFF	TGTGCCAGCAGTGATGGGCAGGCGGGCTTGGTTGCTTTCTTT
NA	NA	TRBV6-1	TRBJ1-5	CASSVEGLLNQPQHF	TGTGCCAGCAGTGTTGAGGGACTGCTCAATCAGCCCCAGCATTTT
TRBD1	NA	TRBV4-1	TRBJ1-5	CASSHPRQGAGNQPQHF	TGCGCCAGCAGCCATCCCAGGCAGGGGGCAGGCAATCAGCCCCAGCATTTT
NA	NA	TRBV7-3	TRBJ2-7	CASRGSGDHEQYF	TGTGCCAGCAGAGGCTCGGGGGACCACGAGCAGTACTTC
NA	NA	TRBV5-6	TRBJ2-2	CASSDSSNTGELFF	TGTGCCAGTTCTGACAGTTCGAACACCGGGGAGCTGTTTTTT
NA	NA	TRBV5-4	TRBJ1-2	CASSLEGLDYGYTF	TGTGCCAGCAGCTTGGAGGGGTTAGACTATGGCTACACCTTC
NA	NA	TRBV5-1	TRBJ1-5	CASSLSHGNQPQHF	TGCGCCAGCAGCTTAAGCCATGGCAATCAGCCCCAGCATTTT
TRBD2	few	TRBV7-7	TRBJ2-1	CASSPLAGGYNEQFF	TGTGCCAGCAGCCCGTTAGCGGGGGGATACAATGAGCAGTTCTTC
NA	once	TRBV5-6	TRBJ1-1	CASSLYFAGATEAFF	TGTGCCAGCAGCTTGTATTTCGCGGGGGCCACTGAAGCTTTCTTT
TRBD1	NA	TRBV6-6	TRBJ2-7	CASGTVTYEQYF	TGTGCCAGCGGGACAGTGACCTACGAGCAGTACTTC